The 17 T cell receptor beta chains presented below share a single source sample, sequenced in a study of CD8 T cells in Susac syndrome. RNA amounts of roughly 0.45 to 1 ug underwent reverse transcription with random hexamers. In TCRdb, the immunoSEQ multiplex PCR reads were re-called with MiXCR into one record per CDR3 protein. The sample lists more than 150,000 distinct CDR3 sequences; about 94% were seen once. Sequencing was carried out using CD4+ T cells from PBMCs. The source is a human donor in good health.

V usage is TRBV29-1 and J usage is TRBJ2-3; D perhaps matches TRBD1 (6 bases). Trimming shortened V by 6 bases and J by 3 bases, and 13 bases separated the two germline ends. This CDR3 is built from 13 residues. The germline gives CDR1 SQVTM, CDR2 ANQGSEA. CDR3 sequence reads: CSVITGITDTQYF. The CDR3 DNA follows: TGCAGCGTGATTACAGGGATAACAGATACGCAGTATTTT.

The rearrangement joins TRBV12-3 or TRBV12-4 to TRBJ2-5; D assignment may be TRBD1 or TRBD2 (5 bases each). The CDR3 runs to 13 residues. Trimming shortened V by 6 bases and J by 2 bases, and 10 bases separated the two germline ends. Here the CDR3 DNA reads TGTGCCAGCAGGAGGGGCAGACAAGAGACCCAGTACTTC. Encoded protein: CASRRGRQETQYF.

The chain recombines TRBV5-6 with TRBJ2-1, with TRBD2 as a possible D gene (5 bases). CDR1 is SGHDT and CDR2 is YYEEEE in the germline V gene. V was trimmed by 5 bases and J by 10 bases, leaving 13 bases between them. CDR3 length: 12 residues. CDR3 amino acids: CASRRVPAEQFF. The CDR3, as DNA: TGTGCCAGCAGGCGGGTCCCAGCGGAGCAGTTCTTC. Full variable domain (rest looked up from reference TRBV5-6 and TRBJ2-1): DAGVTQSPTHLIKTRGQQVTLRCSPKSGHDTVSWYQQALGQGPQFIFQYYEEEERQRGNFPDRFSGHQFPNYSSELNVNALLLGDSALYLCASRRVPAEQFFGPGTRLTVL.

This chain uses TRBV20-1 with TRBJ1-4; 7 bases are a match to TRBD1. This CDR3 region has 15 residues. The germline CDR1 and CDR2 sequences are DFQATT and SNEGSKA (reference sequence). With 3 bases clipped from V and 7 bases from J, the junction kept 11 bases outside the gene matches. The CDR3 DNA reads TGCAGTGCTAGGGGACAGCGTTTCGACGTTGAAAAACTGTTTTTT. Translation gives CSARGQRFDVEKLFF.

The J gene is TRBJ1-1, the V gene TRBV18; TRBD1 matches at 8 bases. The CDR3 extends over 14 amino acids. CDR1 is KGHSH, CDR2 LQKENI, per germline. V was clipped by 4 bases and J by 3 bases; unmatched bases: 4. The CDR3 coding sequence is TGTGCCAGCTCACGCGGACAGGGAGACACTGAAGCTTTCTTT. Protein product: CASSRGQGDTEAFF. Full variable domain (remainder filled in from reference TRBV18 and TRBJ1-1): NAGVMQNPRHLVRRRGQEARLRCSPMKGHSHVYWYRQLPEEGLKFMVYLQKENIIDESGMPKERFSAEFPKEGPSILRIQQVVRGDSAAYFCASSRGQGDTEAFFGQGTRLTVV.

The J gene is TRBJ2-7, the V gene TRBV15; TRBD2 matches at 7 bases. The CDR3 length is 15 residues. The V and J ends lost 6 bases and 2 bases, in that order; junction bases with no gene match: 10. Germline V CDR1 and CDR2: LNHNV, YYDKDF (reference sequence). CDR3 protein: CATSRGTSDPYEQYF. Written as DNA, the CDR3 is TGTGCCACCAGTCGAGGTACTAGCGATCCCTACGAGCAGTACTTC.

This sequence joins TRBV29-1 and TRBJ1-2; a weak D match, TRBD1 (5 bases). The CDR3 covers 11 residues. CDR1 SQVTM and CDR2 ANQGSEA come from the germline V gene. V dropped 6 bases and J dropped 4 bases, with 9 bases sitting between them. CDR3 nucleotides: TGCAGCGTGGGGGAGGGCTATGGCTACACCTTC. This sequence encodes CSVGEGYGYTF.

The chain is built from TRBV15 and TRBJ1-2; maybe TRBD1 (6 bases). Germline lookup yields CDR1 LNHNV and CDR2 YYDKDF (reference sequence). Trimming left V 0 bases short and J 7 bases short, with 12 bases between. The CDR3 loop spans 14 amino acids. In DNA form, the CDR3 reads TGTGCCACCAGCAGAGATTTACAGGGAGGTGGCTACACCTTC. Translating gives CATSRDLQGGGYTF.

The rearrangement joins TRBV29-1 to TRBJ1-5; D unresolved. Germline-derived CDR1 and CDR2 are SQVTM and ANQGSEA. The CDR3 length is 13 residues. The V end lost 4 bases, the J end lost 0 bases, and 7 bases lay between the germline ends. The CDR3 is CSVAFGSNQPQHF. As DNA, the CDR3 is TGCAGCGTTGCTTTTGGTAGCAATCAGCCCCAGCATTTT.

This clonotype has a single count. The CDR3 loop is CASAAGVETQYF. The CDR3 DNA reads as TGTGCCAGCGCGGCGGGGGTAGAGACCCAGTACTTC. The chain recombines TRBV6-6 with TRBJ2-5, with 7 bases that match TRBD2. Germline-derived CDR1 and CDR2 are MNHNY and SVGAGI (reference sequence). The CDR3 is 12 residues long. V trimming: 8 bases; J trimming: 4 bases; junction bases outside the gene matches: 4.

The chain combines TRBV27 with TRBJ1-1; D unclear. V lost 3 bases and J 1 base, leaving 6 bases between the germline ends. This CDR3 contains 13 residues. Germline loops: CDR1 MNHEY, CDR2 SMNVEV (reference sequence). Here the CDR3 DNA reads TGTGCCAGCAGTTTTGTTCGGAACACTGAAGCTTTCTTT. Translating it yields CASSFVRNTEAFF.

The chain is built from TRBV18 and TRBJ2-1, with D perhaps TRBD2 (5 bases). Trimming pared 6 bases from V and 8 bases from J, leaving 14 bases between. CDR3 size: 13 residues. CDR1 KGHSH and CDR2 LQKENI come from the germline V gene. CDR3 in DNA: TGTGCCAGCTCCCAAGGGAGTGCACATGAGCAGTTCTTC. Its protein product is CASSQGSAHEQFF.

This rearrangement joins TRBV15 to TRBJ2-7, with D possibly being TRBD1 or TRBD2 (5 bases each). The CDR3 is made up of 9 amino acids. The germline CDR1 and CDR2 sequences are LNHNV and YYDKDF (reference sequence). The V end was cut by 10 bases, the J end by 9 bases, with 10 bases between. The CDR3: CARDPRQYF. The CDR3 DNA is TGTGCCAGGGACCCCCGGCAGTACTTC.

The genes are TRBV29-1 and TRBJ2-5, with a possible D match to TRBD2 (6 bases). V lost 1 base to trimming and J lost 1 base, with 13 bases between them. The germline gives CDR1 SQVTM, CDR2 ANQGSEA. CDR3 length: 15 amino acids. The CDR3 sequence: CSVEGLAFRQETQYF. Here the CDR3 DNA reads TGCAGCGTTGAAGGCCTAGCGTTTCGCCAAGAGACCCAGTACTTC.

The chain carries TRBV5-6 and TRBJ2-7; a possible D gene is TRBD1 (6 bases). This CDR3 is 13 amino acids long. Trimming removed 5 bases from V and 0 bases from J, with 9 bases in between. Germline loops: CDR1 SGHDT, CDR2 YYEEEE. The CDR3 DNA is TGTGCCAGCAGGCGGACAGACTCCTACGAGCAGTACTTC. Translated, it gives CASRRTDSYEQYF.

The chain joins TRBV7-2 to TRBJ2-2; D is unresolved. From germline, CDR1 is SGHTA and CDR2 FQGNSA. Deletions cut 1 base from V and 2 bases from J, with 8 bases between. The CDR3 is 15 amino acids. CDR3 nucleotide sequence: TGTGCCAGCAGCTTAGTAACAGCTAACACCGGGGAGCTGTTTTTT. Its protein product is CASSLVTANTGELFF.

This clonotype has just a few counts. The V call is TRBV20-1, the J call TRBJ2-7, with TRBD1 as a possible D gene (6 bases). Germline V gene sequence: CDR1 DFQATT, CDR2 SNEGSKA (reference sequence). The CDR3 runs 14 residues. The V end was cut by 3 bases, the J end by 0 bases, with 12 bases between. The CDR3 coding sequence is TGCAGTGCTAGGGCAGGGGCGAGCTCCTACGAGCAGTACTTC. Encoded protein: CSARAGASSYEQYF.